This entry concerns a single TCR beta chain. Ten immunoSEQ deep assay plates held the unsorted PBMC DNA. Sequencing used immunoSEQ multiplex PCR; TCRdb keeps in-frame clones, though not all of them. The sample yields 470,000 or so clones, roughly 80% seen once. All of the donors resided in Nashville, Tennessee, and each was a Caucasian adult. Samples left unsorted employed about 100 million PBMCs for genomic DNA. The sample originates from a study of shared clonotypes between healthy human individuals. The CDR3 length is 15 residues. CDR1 SGHAT and CDR2 FQDESV come from the germline V gene (reference sequence). V lost 3 bases to trimming and J lost 5 bases, with 14 bases between them.

The sequence came from a woman in her thirties or forties in good health. Some clones in this sample may be carry-over from other donors' samples. Sequencing was carried out using PBMCs. The chain is built from TRBV11-1 and TRBJ2-1, with D hard to call. In nucleotides, the CDR3 is TGTGCCAGCAGCTTTGCCTACGGCAGGCACAATGAGCAGTTCTTC. Protein: CASSFAYGRHNEQFF. The full variable domain, rest sourced from reference TRBV11-1 and TRBJ2-1, is EAEVAQSPRYKITEKSQAVAFWCDPISGHATLYWYRQILGQGPELLVQFQDESVVDDSQLPKDRFSAERLKGVDSTLKIQPAELGDSAMYLCASSFAYGRHNEQFFGPGTRLTVL.